Listed below are T cell receptor beta chains from one sample, sequenced in a study of blood T cells in healthy people across ages. TCRdb re-called the 5' RACE reads through MiXCR, storing one row per CDR3 protein. The table has around 1,500,000 distinct CDR3 sequences, about 40% seen once. The material sequenced was blood. These TCRs come from a woman under 30 in good health. Both conserved end residues are part of each CDR3. Each record gives: clone size, J gene, D gene, V gene, CDR3 DNA, CDR3 protein. D genes are given only for firm matches. Expanded clones are given a class, and other clones once, few, many or no size at all.

>few|TRBJ2-3|TRBD2|TRBV5-1
TGCGCCAGCAGCGCAAGCGGGGGGGCGGTGACAGATACGCAGTATTTT
CASSASGGAVTDTQYF
>few|TRBJ2-7|NA|TRBV27
TGTGCCAGCAGTCCTACAGGGGCGGGGTCCTACGAGCAGTACTTC
CASSPTGAGSYEQYF
>NA|TRBJ1-1|NA|TRBV12-3/TRBV12-4
TGTGCCAGCAGTAAACAGGGATATGGCGTTTTGAACACTGAAGCTTTCTTT
CASSKQGYGVLNTEAFF
>NA|TRBJ1-2|NA|TRBV7-9
TGTGCCAGCAGCTTCGGAGGGGAGGACACCTATGGCTACACCTTC
CASSFGGEDTYGYTF
>few|TRBJ2-7|NA|TRBV6-5
TGTGCCAGCAGCTCCGGATCCGCAGGGGGGAACGAGCAGTACTTC
CASSSGSAGGNEQYF
>NA|TRBJ2-1|TRBD1|TRBV5-5
TGTGCCAGCAGCGTGGGGGACAGGGGCTCCTACAATGAGCAGTTCTTC
CASSVGDRGSYNEQFF
>once|TRBJ1-1|NA|TRBV19
TGTGCCAGTATCTCCGGGCAGGGGTTCTCAGATGAAGCTTTCTTT
CASISGQGFSDEAFF
>NA|TRBJ2-3|NA|TRBV7-9
TGTGCCAGCAGCTCTCTTATGGGGTCGGAGTGGGGGCCAGATACGCAGTATTTT
CASSSLMGSEWGPDTQYF
>few|TRBJ2-1|NA|TRBV5-1
TGCGCCAGCAGCCGCATCCCGGGCGGGGAGGATTCCTACAATGAGCAGTTCTTC
CASSRIPGGEDSYNEQFF
>NA|TRBJ2-1|NA|TRBV27
TGTGCCAGCAGAACGCGACTCATCTACAATGAGCAGTTCTTC
CASRTRLIYNEQFF
>NA|TRBJ1-2|TRBD1|TRBV10-3
TGTGCCATCAGACCGGGACAGGATGATGGCTACACCTTC
CAIRPGQDDGYTF
>few|TRBJ2-1|NA|TRBV14
TGTGCCAGCAGCCAAGACGCGGCTAGCACCCTCTACAATGAGCAGTTCTTC
CASSQDAASTLYNEQFF
>NA|TRBJ2-7|TRBD2|TRBV20-1
TGCAGTGCTGAAGATACTAGCGCCACCGACGAGCAGTACTTC
CSAEDTSATDEQYF
>NA|TRBJ1-5|NA|TRBV4-1
TGCGCCTGCAGCCAAGGGGCAGGGGCTAGCAATCAGCCCCAGCATTTT
CACSQGAGASNQPQHF
>NA|TRBJ1-2|NA|TRBV2
TGTGCCAGCAGTGAAGGCCCGTCGCTCTATGGCTACACCTTC
CASSEGPSLYGYTF
>NA|TRBJ2-7|NA|TRBV7-2
TGTGCCAGCAGCTTAGCGGAAAGTTCAACCTACAATGAGCAGTACTTC
CASSLAESSTYNEQYF
>NA|TRBJ2-2|NA|TRBV5-1
TGCGCCAGCAGCTTGGCCGTGGGGGCCACCGGGGAGCTGTTTTTT
CASSLAVGATGELFF
>few|TRBJ1-2|TRBD1|TRBV29-1
TGCAGCGTTGACAGCGGCCAGGGGGGTGTCTATGGCTACACCTTC
CSVDSGQGGVYGYTF